Listed below are T cell receptor beta chains from one sample, sequenced in a study of cytomegalovirus exposure and HLA in healthy donors. Libraries were prepared by immunoSEQ multiplex PCR; TCRdb keeps only in-frame clonotypes and omits some of them. The sample includes more than 80,000 clones, approximately 86% seen only once; the top ten take roughly 9.2%. Input material: PBMCs. The receptor set was obtained from a man under 40 in good health and CMV-seropositive. The CDR3 runs from the conserved cysteine through the conserved F or W. Fields, in order: CDR3 protein, CDR3 DNA, J gene, V gene, CDR3 length, clone size, D gene. The D gene is left open where the match is weak. Clone size appears in some rows only: once, few, many, or a class for an expanded clone.

cdr3_aa: CAWSTTIPETQYF
cdr3_nt: TGTGCCTGGAGTACCACAATCCCAGAGACCCAGTACTTC
j_call: TRBJ2-5
v_call: TRBV30
cdr3_length: 13
clone_size: NA
d_call: NA

cdr3_aa: CASSLRSGGTDEQYF
cdr3_nt: TGTGCCAGCAGCCTCCGGTCTGGGGGGACCGACGAGCAGTACTTC
j_call: TRBJ2-7
v_call: TRBV5-4
cdr3_length: 15
clone_size: NA
d_call: NA

cdr3_aa: CASSKAPALGGNTGELFF
cdr3_nt: TGTGCCAGCAGCAAAGCCCCGGCCCTAGGGGGAAACACCGGGGAGCTGTTTTTT
j_call: TRBJ2-2
v_call: TRBV21-1
cdr3_length: 18
clone_size: NA
d_call: NA

cdr3_aa: CASSSTGRTEAFF
cdr3_nt: TGTGCCAGTAGTTCGACAGGGAGGACTGAAGCTTTCTTT
j_call: TRBJ1-1
v_call: TRBV19
cdr3_length: 13
clone_size: once
d_call: TRBD1

cdr3_aa: CASSLVSGRFVGELFF
cdr3_nt: TGTGCCAGCAGCTTGGTTAGCGGGAGGTTCGTCGGGGAGCTGTTTTTT
j_call: TRBJ2-2
v_call: TRBV5-6
cdr3_length: 16
clone_size: NA
d_call: TRBD2

cdr3_aa: CATDLAGGGETQYF
cdr3_nt: TGTGCCACGGACCTGGCGGGAGGAGGAGAGACCCAGTACTTC
j_call: TRBJ2-5
v_call: TRBV2
cdr3_length: 14
clone_size: NA
d_call: TRBD2

cdr3_aa: CASKWAGGSETQYF
cdr3_nt: TGTGCCAGCAAATGGGCAGGGGGAAGCGAGACCCAGTACTTC
j_call: TRBJ2-5
v_call: TRBV6-1
cdr3_length: 14
clone_size: once
d_call: TRBD1

cdr3_aa: CASSQTGALGNQPQHF
cdr3_nt: TGTGCCAGCAGCCAAACAGGGGCTCTCGGCAATCAGCCCCAGCATTTT
j_call: TRBJ1-5
v_call: TRBV28
cdr3_length: 16
clone_size: NA
d_call: TRBD1

cdr3_aa: CASSYLGQGGYTF
cdr3_nt: TGTGCCAGCAGTTACTTGGGGCAGGGGGGCTACACCTTC
j_call: TRBJ1-2
v_call: TRBV6-5
cdr3_length: 13
clone_size: NA
d_call: NA

cdr3_aa: CAGTGGTAKYYNEQFF
cdr3_nt: TGTGCCGGGACCGGGGGGACTGCCAAGTATTACAATGAGCAGTTCTTC
j_call: TRBJ2-1
v_call: TRBV30
cdr3_length: 16
clone_size: once
d_call: TRBD2

cdr3_aa: CASRSPGGSNQPQHF
cdr3_nt: TGTGCCAGCAGAAGCCCAGGGGGGAGCAATCAGCCCCAGCATTTT
j_call: TRBJ1-5
v_call: TRBV28
cdr3_length: 15
clone_size: NA
d_call: TRBD1

cdr3_aa: CAIEGAGTDTQYF
cdr3_nt: TGTGCCATCGAGGGGGCAGGCACAGATACGCAGTATTTT
j_call: TRBJ2-3
v_call: TRBV10-3
cdr3_length: 13
clone_size: NA
d_call: TRBD1